The 10 T cell receptor beta chains given below trace back to one sample, sequenced in a study of T cells after yellow fever vaccination. TCRdb independently ran MiXCR on the 5' RACE reads; one entry per CDR3 protein. The data show hundreds of thousands of distinct CDR3 sequences, around 10% seen once. The material was CD4+ T cells sorted from PBMCs, obtained 5 days after the yellow fever booster vaccination. Receptors originate from a man aged 18-30 years who received the YFV17D yellow fever vaccine.

The chain links TRBV29-1 to TRBJ2-7; D not resolved. V shed 4 bases and J shed 4 bases, with 8 bases lying between them. The germline V gene encodes CDR1 SQVTM and CDR2 ANQGSEA. The length of the CDR3 is 11 residues. The CDR3 protein is CSVVTGYEQYF. The CDR3 bases are TGCAGCGTTGTGACGGGTTACGAGCAGTACTTC.

V usage is TRBV5-4 and J usage is TRBJ1-1; D not certain. Trimming removed 0 bases from V and 10 bases from J, with 16 bases in between. CDR1 and CDR2 (germline): SGHNT, YYREEE (reference sequence). This CDR3 is built from 14 residues. In nucleotides, the CDR3 is TGTGCCAGCAGCTTGGTGTCCACACCAACCCCAGCTTTCTTT. It translates to CASSLVSTPTPAFF. The whole variable domain, filled in from reference TRBV5-4 and TRBJ1-1, reads ETGVTQSPTHLIKTRGQQVTLRCSSQSGHNTVSWYQQALGQGPQFIFQYYREEENGRGNFPPRFSGLQFPNYSSELNVNALELDDSALYLCASSLVSTPTPAFFGQGTRLTVV.

V and J are TRBV11-1 and TRBJ1-6; unclear D gene. Trimming pared 2 bases from V and 3 bases from J, leaving 8 bases between. The CDR3 consists of 15 residues. CDR1 SGHAT and CDR2 FQDESV come from the germline V gene (reference sequence). For the CDR3, the DNA is TGTGCCAGCAGCTTACAGAACTTCTATAATTCACCCCTCCACTTT. Its protein is CASSLQNFYNSPLHF.

This clonotype has at least ten counts. The rearrangement uses TRBV12-3 or TRBV12-4 and TRBJ2-1; 13 nucleotides match TRBD2. The junction had 7 bases not matched to a gene; V was cut back by 6 bases and J by 8 bases. The CDR3 covers 15 residues. The CDR3 reads CASSLTGLAGYEQFF. The CDR3 DNA sequence: TGTGCCAGCAGCTTAACGGGACTAGCGGGGTATGAGCAGTTCTTC.

In DNA, the CDR3 is TGTGCCAGCCTCCCAGAAATGAACACTGAAGCTTTCTTT. Translating it yields CASLPEMNTEAFF. This chain connects TRBV2 to TRBJ1-1; D gene ambiguous. Trimming took off 8 bases at V and 0 bases at J, with 10 bases between the two ends. The CDR3 has 13 residues. The germline V gene has CDR1 SNHLY and CDR2 FYNNEI. The variable domain in full, completed from reference TRBV2 and TRBJ1-1, reads EPEVTQTPSHQVTQMGQEVILRCVPISNHLYFYWYRQILGQKVEFLVSFYNNEISEKSEIFDDQFSVERPDGSNFTLKIRSTKLEDSAMYFCASLPEMNTEAFFGQGTRLTVV.

The V call is TRBV7-3, the J call TRBJ2-1; D is undetermined. The CDR3 length is 12 residues. Germline V gene data show CDR1 as SGHTA and CDR2 as FQGTGA. V lost 2 bases and J 15 bases, leaving 14 bases between the germline ends. CDR3 protein: CASSLGPVPRFF. DNA of the CDR3: TGTGCCAGCAGCTTAGGCCCTGTTCCTCGGTTCTTC.

V and J are TRBV12-3 or TRBV12-4 and TRBJ1-5; possible D gene TRBD1, 6 bases. V dropped 5 bases and J dropped 6 bases, with 14 bases sitting between them. This CDR3 is 14 amino acids long. The CDR3 reads CASSPNRASQPQHF. For the CDR3, the DNA is TGTGCCAGCAGTCCTAACAGGGCAAGTCAGCCCCAGCATTTT.

On this clonotype: The limits of the CDR3 on the DNA are not certain, so only TCRdb's listed CDR3 is given. V is TRBV27 and J is TRBJ2-5; the D call TRBD1 from the table was never checked on the DNA. Ends included, the CDR3 has 13 residues. The germline CDR1 and CDR2 sequences are MNHEY and SMNVEV (reference sequence). The CDR3 loop reads CASSFGPGETQYF.

V is TRBV5-1 and J is TRBJ2-7; 7 bases fit TRBD1. CDR1 is SGHRS and CDR2 is YFSETQ in the germline V gene. The CDR3 runs to 14 residues. V shed 0 bases, J shed 6 bases, and the junction held 6 bases outside the gene matches. The CDR3 protein is CASSLAPGGSEQYV. In nucleotides, the CDR3 is TGCGCCAGCAGCTTGGCCCCAGGGGGAAGCGAGCAGTACGTC.

The V and J genes are TRBV5-1 and TRBJ1-4, with TRBD1 matching 8 bases. The germline gives CDR1 SGHRS, CDR2 YFSETQ. This CDR3 comprises 13 residues. V was pared by 2 bases and J by 15 bases, with 9 bases of the junction left unmatched. The CDR3 sequence is CASSLQGEANVFF. CDR3 sequence (DNA): TGCGCCAGCAGCTTACAGGGGGAGGCGAATGTGTTTTTT.